This is a list of T cell receptor beta chains from one sample in a study of naive and memory T cell subsets. TCRdb re-called the UMI-ligation and nested PCR reads through MiXCR, storing one row per CDR3 protein. The sample holds about 90,000 distinct CDR3 sequences, approximately 6.5% seen once. Sequenced: central memory CD4+ T cells from blood. These receptors all come from a human donor in good health. Both conserved end residues are trimmed from each CDR3.

>TRBJ1-1|TRBV27
ASSTPTEAF
>TRBJ2-7|TRBV28
ASSFYRQTISYEQY
>TRBJ2-1|TRBV24-1
ATAPGLAGDNEQF
>TRBJ2-3|TRBV5-1
ASSQDSYTDTQY
>TRBJ2-7|TRBV10-3
AISPRAGAVYEQY
>TRBJ2-7|TRBV6-1
ASSDNRGYEQY
>TRBJ2-7|TRBV5-1
ASSFGQRYEQY
>TRBJ2-1|TRBV11-2
ASSTGTSRF
>TRBJ1-4|TRBV6-5
ASSVRLGEKLF
>TRBJ1-1|TRBV14
ASSQSRGTEAF
>TRBJ1-3|TRBV18
ASSPKEWNTIY
>TRBJ1-5|TRBV28
ASRPPGPYQPQH
>TRBJ2-7|TRBV10-3
AIRNSESSYEQY